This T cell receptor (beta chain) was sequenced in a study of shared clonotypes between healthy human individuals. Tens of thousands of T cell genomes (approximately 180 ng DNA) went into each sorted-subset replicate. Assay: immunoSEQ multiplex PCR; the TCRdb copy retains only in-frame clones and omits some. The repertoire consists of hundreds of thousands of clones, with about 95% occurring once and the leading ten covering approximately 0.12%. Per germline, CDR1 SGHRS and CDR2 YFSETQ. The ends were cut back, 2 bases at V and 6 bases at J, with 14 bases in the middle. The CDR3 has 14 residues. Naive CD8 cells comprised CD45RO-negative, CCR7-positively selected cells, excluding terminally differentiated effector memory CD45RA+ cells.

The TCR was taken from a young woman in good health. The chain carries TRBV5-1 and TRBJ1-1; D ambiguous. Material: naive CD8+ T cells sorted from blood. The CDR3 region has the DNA TGCGCCAGCAGCTTCCGGGAGGATTGGGCTGAAGCTTTCTTT. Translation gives CASSFREDWAEAFF.